This passage covers 32 T cell receptor beta chains from one sample sequenced in a study of shared clonotypes between healthy human individuals. The method was immunoSEQ multiplex PCR; TCRdb's version includes in-frame clones alone and lacks a portion of them. The data show 2 million to 3 million clones, 80% to 95% seen once. The sample taken for sequencing was naive CD4+ T cells from PBMCs. Subset of the sample: CD45RA+ positively selected. The source is a man younger than 35 in good health. Some clones in this sample may be carry-over from other donors' samples.

The chain combines TRBV9 with TRBJ1-6; 7 bases align to TRBD1. Germline CDR1 SGDLS, CDR2 YYNGEE. There are 15 residues in the CDR3. With V trimmed by 3 bases and J by 6 bases, 6 bases remained unmatched. The CDR3 is CASSEVGQTNSPLHF. The DNA for the CDR3 is TGTGCCAGCAGCGAGGTGGGACAGACTAATTCACCCCTCCACTTT.

This sequence joins TRBV28 and TRBJ2-3; D ambiguous. This CDR3 spans 12 amino acids. The germline CDR1 and CDR2 sequences are MDHEN and SYDVKM. V was cut by 5 bases and J by 2 bases, with 5 bases left in between. The chain's CDR3 is CASSVLTDTQYF. The DNA of the CDR3 is TGTGCCAGCAGTGTACTCACAGATACGCAGTATTTT.

The V gene is TRBV25-1, the J gene TRBJ1-1, with D tentatively TRBD1 (5 bases). The CDR3 extends over 13 amino acids. V gave up 6 bases and J gave up 11 bases, with 19 bases separating them. Germline V gene data show CDR1 as MGHDK and CDR2 as SYGVNS. The CDR3 coding sequence is TGTGCCAGCAGCCTTGGGACCGCCGTTGTCGCTTTCTTT. It translates to CASSLGTAVVAFF.

The gene calls are TRBV11-2 and TRBJ2-7, with D unclear. The CDR3 runs to 15 residues. Germline CDR1 SGHAT, CDR2 FQNNGV. V lost 1 base to trimming and J lost 3 bases, with 13 bases between them. The CDR3 here is CASSLAVAVVYEQYF. CDR3 sequence (DNA): TGTGCCAGCAGCTTAGCCGTAGCAGTTGTCTACGAGCAGTACTTC. Full variable domain (remainder filled in from reference TRBV11-2 and TRBJ2-7): EAGVAQSPRYKIIEKRQSVAFWCNPISGHATLYWYQQILGQGPKLLIQFQNNGVVDDSQLPKDRFSAERLKGVDSTLKIQPAKLEDSAVYLCASSLAVAVVYEQYFGPGTRLTVT.

This rearrangement joins TRBV14 to TRBJ2-1; 8 positions agree with TRBD1. The CDR3 runs to 14 residues. V was pared by 4 bases and J by 8 bases, with 7 bases of the junction left unmatched. Germline CDR1 and CDR2: SGHDN and FVKESK. CDR3 nucleotide sequence: TGTGCCAGCAGCCCCCGACAGGGGATCGATGAGCAGTTCTTC. It encodes CASSPRQGIDEQFF.

The rearrangement joins TRBV11-3 to TRBJ2-7, with a tentative D call TRBD2 (5 bases). Germline-derived CDR1 and CDR2 are SGHNT and YENEEA. V was clipped by 1 base and J by 5 bases, with 9 bases between them. CDR3 length equals 13 residues. DNA for the CDR3: TGTGCCAGCAGCTTAGTGGCCGGGGACGAGCAGTACTTC. This translates into CASSLVAGDEQYF.

This chain joins TRBV27 and TRBJ2-2; TRBD2 agrees at 11 bases. V lost 5 bases to trimming and J lost 1 base; unmatched junction nucleotides: 9. Germline V lookup: CDR1 MNHEY, CDR2 SMNVEV (reference sequence). The CDR3 is made up of 18 amino acids. CDR3: CASSRLGGLAENTGELFF. As DNA, the CDR3 is TGTGCCAGCAGTAGACTCGGGGGACTAGCGGAGAACACCGGGGAGCTGTTTTTT.

This chain links TRBV23-1 with TRBJ2-2; D is uncertain. TRBV23-1 is designated an ORF whose function remains uncertain. This CDR3 region has 13 residues. Deletions cut 3 bases from V and 4 bases from J, with 6 bases between. The CDR3 is CASSQRLTGELFF. The CDR3 DNA is TGCGCCAGCAGTCAGAGGCTCACCGGGGAGCTGTTTTTT.

This clone was seen once. The chain couples TRBV23-1 to TRBJ2-7, with 8 bases fitting TRBD1. TRBV23-1 is known as an ORF, though its function is uncertain. This CDR3 has 14 amino acids. Losses at the gene ends were 5 bases for V and 3 bases for J; bases not matched to a gene: 6. The CDR3 DNA is TGCGCCAGCAGTGGTTTGACAGGGGTCTACGAGCAGTACTTC. It translates to CASSGLTGVYEQYF.

V gene TRBV5-1 combines with J gene TRBJ2-1; D may match TRBD1 or TRBD2 (6 bases each). Germline V CDR1 and CDR2: SGHRS, YFSETQ. V lost 0 bases to trimming and J lost 3 bases, with 13 bases between them. The CDR3 is 16 residues long. CDR3: CASSLAPKGGYNEQFF. The CDR3 DNA is TGCGCCAGCAGCTTGGCCCCCAAGGGGGGCTACAATGAGCAGTTCTTC.

The rearrangement joins TRBV5-4 to TRBJ2-7; 8 positions agree with TRBD2. Unmatched junction bases numbered 8, after V lost 2 bases and J lost 4 bases. The germline CDR1 and CDR2 sequences are SGHNT and YYREEE (reference sequence). CDR3 length: 15 amino acids. CDR3 amino acids: CASSFSAGGPYEQYF. In DNA form, the CDR3 reads TGTGCCAGCAGCTTTAGCGCGGGAGGACCTTACGAGCAGTACTTC.

Turning to this clone: Other DNA sequences of this sample code for an identical CDR3. This chain uses TRBV5-6 with TRBJ2-6; D call uncertain. The V gene lost 1 base and the J gene lost 1 base, with 0 bases spanning the gap. This CDR3 is built from 13 residues. Germline V gene lookup returns CDR1 SGHDT and CDR2 YYEEEE. CDR3 nucleotides: TGTGCCAGCAGCTTGTCTGGGGCCAACGTCCTGACTTTC. Translated: CASSLSGANVLTF. Complete variable domain (other parts from reference TRBV5-6 and TRBJ2-6): DAGVTQSPTHLIKTRGQQVTLRCSPKSGHDTVSWYQQALGQGPQFIFQYYEEEERQRGNFPDRFSGHQFPNYSSELNVNALLLGDSALYLCASSLSGANVLTFGAGSRLTVL.

CDR3 loop: CASSNRLADQETQYF. In DNA, the CDR3 is TGCGCCAGCAGCAACAGACTAGCGGACCAAGAGACCCAGTACTTC. The gene calls are TRBV5-1 and TRBJ2-5, with TRBD2 matching over 9 bases. Germline loops: CDR1 SGHRS, CDR2 YFSETQ. V lost 4 bases and J lost 0; bases outside the gene matches: 4. The CDR3 has 15 residues.

This chain connects TRBV5-1 to TRBJ1-2; 12 bases are shared with TRBD1. V lost 1 base and J lost 4; bases outside the gene matches: 11. This CDR3 is built from 18 residues. Germline CDR1 and CDR2: SGHRS and YFSETQ. DNA for the CDR3: TGCGCCAGCAGCTTGATCTCGGGACAGGGGGCCTGGGGCTATGGCTACACCTTC. It is translated as CASSLISGQGAWGYGYTF. Looking up the rest from reference TRBV5-1 and TRBJ1-2 gives the full variable domain: KAGVTQTPRYLIKTRGQQVTLSCSPISGHRSVSWYQQTPGQGLQFLFEYFSETQRNKGNFPGRFSGRQFSNSRSEMNVSTLELGDSALYLCASSLISGQGAWGYGYTFGSGTRLTVV.

The CDR3: CASSRGLALITDTQYF. CDR3 bases: TGTGCCAGTAGTAGGGGACTAGCGCTCATCACAGATACGCAGTATTTT. The chain uses TRBV19 and TRBJ2-3; 10 nucleotides align to TRBD2. V dropped 4 bases and J dropped 2; count of bases not matched to a gene: 6. Germline values: CDR1 LNHDA, CDR2 SQIVND (reference sequence). The CDR3 is 16 residues long.

The genes are TRBV7-9 and TRBJ1-2, with D possibly being TRBD1 (6 bases). Germline assignment: CDR1 SEHNR and CDR2 FQNEAQ (reference sequence). This CDR3 region has 17 residues. V lost 5 bases to trimming and J lost 8 bases, with 27 bases between them. The CDR3 sequence is CASSTDGQKVRAGGYTF. The DNA of the CDR3 is TGTGCCAGCAGCACAGACGGACAGAAGGTTAGGGCGGGCGGCTACACCTTC. Complete variable domain (other parts from reference TRBV7-9 and TRBJ1-2): DTGVSQNPRHKITKRGQNVTFRCDPISEHNRLYWYRQTLGQGPEFLTYFQNEAQLEKSRLLSDRFSAERPKGSFSTLEIQRTEQGDSAMYLCASSTDGQKVRAGGYTFGSGTRLTVV.

This rearrangement joins TRBV29-1 to TRBJ1-1; D is possibly TRBD1 (5 bases). Trimming stripped 4 bases from V and 6 bases from J, with 9 bases between. This CDR3 comprises 11 residues. Germline V gives CDR1 SQVTM, CDR2 ANQGSEA. CDR3 in DNA: TGCAGCGTTGCGCCGGGGGCTGAAGCTTTCTTT. Translation gives CSVAPGAEAFF. Full variable domain (rest looked up from reference TRBV29-1 and TRBJ1-1): SAVISQKPSRDICQRGTSLTIQCQVDSQVTMMFWYRQQPGQSLTLIATANQGSEATYESGFVIDKFPISRPNLTFSTLTVSNMSPEDSSIYLCSVAPGAEAFFGQGTRLTVV.

This chain connects TRBV19 to TRBJ1-1; no firm D call. Germline V gene data show CDR1 as LNHDA and CDR2 as SQIVND (reference sequence). Between the trimmed V and J ends, which lost 6 bases and 4 bases, there was a span of 15 bases. The CDR3 covers 14 residues. The DNA of the CDR3 is TGTGCCAGTAGGGATAGGGCCTGGGCCACTGAAGCTTTCTTT. Encoded protein: CASRDRAWATEAFF. The full variable domain, in which reference TRBV19 and TRBJ1-1 provide the parts outside the CDR3, is DGGITQSPKYLFRKEGQNVTLSCEQNLNHDAMYWYRQDPGQGLRLIYYSQIVNDFQKGDIAEGYSVSREKKESFPLTVTSAQKNPTAFYLCASRDRAWATEAFFGQGTRLTVV.

Of note for this clone: The same CDR3 arises from other DNA sequences in this sample as well. CDR3 in DNA: TGTGCCACCAGCAGAGATGGGACTAGCTACAATGAGCAGTTCTTC. This codes for CATSRDGTSYNEQFF. The rearrangement uses TRBV15 and TRBJ2-1; 8 bases match TRBD2. The CDR3 is 15 amino acids. J lost 3 bases, V lost 0 bases, and 1 base had no gene match. Germline V gene sequence: CDR1 LNHNV, CDR2 YYDKDF (reference sequence).

The rearrangement joins TRBV5-1 to TRBJ2-3; D tentatively reads TRBD1 or TRBD2 (5 bases each). The CDR3 extends over 14 amino acids. Per the germline V gene, CDR1 is SGHRS and CDR2 is YFSETQ. Trimming stripped 1 base from V and 6 bases from J, with 12 bases between. The CDR3 sequence is CASSLIQGVDTQYF. The CDR3 region has the DNA TGCGCCAGCAGCTTGATTCAGGGAGTGGATACGCAGTATTTT.

This chain uses TRBV28 with TRBJ1-1; D is perhaps TRBD1 (5 bases). Germline V lookup: CDR1 MDHEN, CDR2 SYDVKM. The CDR3 loop spans 14 amino acids. V was cut by 7 bases and J by 4 bases, with 16 bases left in between. The DNA of the CDR3 is TGTGCCAGCACCCCCCCCCGGGACTCCACTGAAGCTTTCTTT. Amino acid sequence: CASTPPRDSTEAFF. Based on the CDR3 plus reference TRBV28 and TRBJ1-1, the full variable domain is DVKVTQSSRYLVKRTGEKVFLECVQDMDHENMFWYRQDPGLGLRLIYFSYDVKMKEKGDIPEGYSVSREKKERFSLILESASTNQTSMYLCASTPPRDSTEAFFGQGTRLTVV.

Only one count was recorded for this clone. The gene calls are TRBV6-5 and TRBJ1-6; 7 bases are shared with TRBD1. The CDR3 spans 12 residues. Per germline, CDR1 MNHEY and CDR2 SVGAGI. Written as DNA, the CDR3 is TGTGGAACACAGGGGAGTAATTCACCCCTCCACTTT. Encoded protein: CGTQGSNSPLHF.

The chain is built from TRBV27 and TRBJ2-1, with D possibly being TRBD1 (6 bases). This CDR3 spans 15 amino acids. V gave up 5 bases and J gave up 4 bases, with 15 bases separating them. Germline CDR1 is MNHEY and CDR2 is SMNVEV (reference sequence). In DNA form, the CDR3 reads TGTGCCAGCAGTCCCCGGGACACGGGATACAATGAGCAGTTCTTC. As protein: CASSPRDTGYNEQFF.

The chain combines TRBV18 with TRBJ1-1, with D tentatively TRBD1 (5 bases). Germline-derived CDR1 and CDR2 are KGHSH and LQKENI. Trimming took off 2 bases at V and 3 bases at J, with 13 bases between the two ends. This CDR3 is built from 15 residues. The CDR3 DNA is TGTGCCAGCTCACCAGCGTTGGGGCTGGACACTGAAGCTTTCTTT. It encodes CASSPALGLDTEAFF.

On this clone: Relative to the germline gene, one junction end is altered; a read error may explain this. The rearrangement joins TRBV6-1 to TRBJ1-1, with D perhaps matching TRBD1 (5 bases). This CDR3 has 14 amino acids. The germline gives CDR1 MNHNS, CDR2 SASEGT. The CDR3 region is CAGSARAFDTEAFF. CDR3 coding DNA: TGTGCCGGCAGTGCCAGGGCCTTTGACACTGAAGCTTTCTTT.

This clone was counted once. V gene TRBV13 combines with J gene TRBJ2-5; 14 positions match TRBD2. Germline lookup yields CDR1 PRHDT and CDR2 FYEKMQ (reference sequence). V shed 5 bases and J 5 bases; nucleotides not matched to a gene: 4. This CDR3 has 15 amino acids. The DNA for the CDR3 is TGTGCCAGCAGCGCCCGGACTAGCGGGAGGGAGACCCAGTACTTC. This encodes CASSARTSGRETQYF.

This clone was seen only once. The chain recombines TRBV2 with TRBJ2-1; 10 positions match TRBD2. CDR3 length: 15 residues. Unmatched junction bases numbered 9, after V lost 6 bases and J lost 7 bases. Germline-derived CDR1 and CDR2 are SNHLY and FYNNEI. The CDR3 spells CASRESGRAINEQFF. CDR3 sequence (DNA): TGTGCCAGCAGGGAAAGCGGGAGGGCCATTAATGAGCAGTTCTTC.

The V gene is TRBV19, the J gene TRBJ2-1; 8 positions agree with TRBD2. CDR1 is LNHDA, CDR2 SQIVND, per germline (reference sequence). The CDR3 contains 16 residues. Trimming cost V 4 bases and J 4 bases; bases outside gene matches: 9. In nucleotides, the CDR3 is TGTGCCAGTAGTAAATGGTTAGCGGGGAGTTACAATGAGCAGTTCTTC. Its translation: CASSKWLAGSYNEQFF. The variable domain in full, completed from reference TRBV19 and TRBJ2-1, reads DGGITQSPKYLFRKEGQNVTLSCEQNLNHDAMYWYRQDPGQGLRLIYYSQIVNDFQKGDIAEGYSVSREKKESFPLTVTSAQKNPTAFYLCASSKWLAGSYNEQFFGPGTRLTVL.

The rearrangement uses TRBV30 and TRBJ2-3; D may be TRBD2 (6 bases). The V and J ends lost 3 bases and 9 bases respectively, with 10 bases between them. The CDR3 runs 11 residues. In germline, CDR1 is GTSNPN, CDR2 SVGIG (reference sequence). CDR3 region: CAWSAGSTQYF. The CDR3 DNA follows: TGTGCCTGGAGCGCGGGGTCCACGCAGTATTTT.

This rearrangement joins TRBV7-2 to TRBJ2-1; TRBD2 aligns across 8 bases. The junction had 5 bases not matched to a gene; V was cut back by 1 base and J by 6 bases. Germline V gene lookup returns CDR1 SGHTA and CDR2 FQGNSA. This CDR3 has 15 residues. CDR3 sequence: CASSLDGTRGNEQFF. CDR3 in DNA: TGTGCCAGCAGCTTAGACGGGACTAGGGGCAATGAGCAGTTCTTC.

The V and J genes are TRBV29-1 and TRBJ2-7; 9 nucleotides align to TRBD1. V trimming: 7 bases; J trimming: 2 bases; junction bases outside the gene matches: 9. The CDR3 has 14 residues. Germline assignment: CDR1 SQVTM and CDR2 ANQGSEA. The CDR3 sequence is CSGIPGQGPYEQYF. The CDR3 coding sequence is TGCAGCGGAATCCCGGGACAGGGTCCCTACGAGCAGTACTTC.

This clone occurred a few times. Other DNA sequences in the same sample also yield this CDR3. The gene calls are TRBV5-4 and TRBJ1-1; 10 nucleotides line up with TRBD1. The length of the CDR3 is 14 residues. Per germline, CDR1 SGHNT and CDR2 YYREEE (reference sequence). The V gene end was trimmed by 0 bases and the J gene end by 5 bases; junction bases not matched to a gene: 1. The CDR3 coding sequence is TGTGCCAGCAGCTTGGGGACAGGGGGGACTGAAGCTTTCTTT. It yields the protein CASSLGTGGTEAFF.